This T cell receptor beta chain was identified in a study of blood T cell repertoires in COVID-19. Study background: Acute-phase and convalescent COVID-19 samples originated in the United States, Italy and Spain. The cDNA or gDNA used as material had been derived from T cells, B-cell-depleted T cells, or PBMCs.

Method: immunoSEQ multiplex PCR; TCRdb's copy keeps in-frame clones and lacks some. The sample shows about 130,000 clones, just under 85% of them seen only once. The CDR3 covers 13 residues. Trimming stripped 5 bases from V and 11 bases from J, with 13 bases between. Everyone who took part was roughly 18 to 100 years old, and they came from about two dozen US areas. Two negative PCRs, clearance, or symptom resolution characterized the recovered Cohort 3 donors. The chain carries TRBV12-3 or TRBV12-4 and TRBJ1-6, with D possibly being TRBD1 (5 bases). This receptor was taken from a man aged 45-65 years who had recovered from COVID-19. The specimen was PBMCs or T cells enriched from blood (not recorded which). CDR3 loop: CASSGNRNTPLHF. The CDR3 region has the DNA TGTGCCAGCAGTGGGAACAGGAATACACCCCTCCACTTT.